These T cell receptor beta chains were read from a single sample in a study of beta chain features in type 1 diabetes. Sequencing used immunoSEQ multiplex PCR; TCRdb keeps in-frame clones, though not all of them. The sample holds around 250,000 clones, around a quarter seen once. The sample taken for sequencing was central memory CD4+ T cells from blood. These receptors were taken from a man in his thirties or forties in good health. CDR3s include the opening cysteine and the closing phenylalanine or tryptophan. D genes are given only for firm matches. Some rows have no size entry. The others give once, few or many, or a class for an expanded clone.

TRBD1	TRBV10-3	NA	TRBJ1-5	TGTGCCATCAGTGCAGGGACAGCCTATAGCAATCAGCCCCAGCATTTT	CAISAGTAYSNQPQHF
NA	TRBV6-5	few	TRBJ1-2	TGTGCCAGCAGTTACTCATCCCGGAGATATGGCTACACCTTC	CASSYSSRRYGYTF
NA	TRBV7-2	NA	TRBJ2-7	TGTGCCAGCAGCCCAGCGGCCAGTTACGAGCAGTACTTC	CASSPAASYEQYF
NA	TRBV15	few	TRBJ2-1	TGTGCCACCAGCCTACGTTACAATGAGCAGTTCTTC	CATSLRYNEQFF
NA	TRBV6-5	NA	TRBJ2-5	TGTGCCAGCAGTTACTCAGGGACCCGAGTTGAGACCCAGTACTTC	CASSYSGTRVETQYF
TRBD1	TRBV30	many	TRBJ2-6	TGTGCCTCCCGCCGGGACAGGAGCTCTGGGGCCAACGTCCTGACTTTC	CASRRDRSSGANVLTF
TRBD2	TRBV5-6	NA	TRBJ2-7	TGTGCCAGCAGCTGGAGGACCGGGACTAGCGGCGAGCAGTACTTC	CASSWRTGTSGEQYF
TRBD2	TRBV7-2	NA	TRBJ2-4	TGTGCCAGCAGCTCCGGGGGACTAGCGGTTGCCAAAAACATTCAGTACTTC	CASSSGGLAVAKNIQYF
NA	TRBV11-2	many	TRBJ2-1	TGTGCCAGCAGCCCCGAGTGGGGTGAGCAGTTCTTC	CASSPEWGEQFF
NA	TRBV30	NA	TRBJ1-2	TGTGCCTGGGGGGCCGACAGACGATCGAGGGGCTACACCTTC	CAWGADRRSRGYTF
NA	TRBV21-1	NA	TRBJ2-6	TGTGCCAGCAGACCGACGGCCCCCTCTGGGGCCAACGTCCTGACTTTC	CASRPTAPSGANVLTF
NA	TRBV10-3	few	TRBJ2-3	TGTGCCATCTGGGACTCTAGCACAGATACGCAGTATTTT	CAIWDSSTDTQYF
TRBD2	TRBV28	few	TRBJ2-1	TGTGCCAGCAGTCTTACCTATGGGACTAGCGGTTACAATGAGCAGTTCTTC	CASSLTYGTSGYNEQFF
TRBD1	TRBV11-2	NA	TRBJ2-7	TGTGCCAGCAGCTCACCGCGGGCAGGGGGCCGCTACGAGCAGTACTTC	CASSSPRAGGRYEQYF
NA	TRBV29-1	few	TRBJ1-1	TGCAGCGTCCTAGAGGTGAAGGGAGGCACTGAAGCTTTCTTT	CSVLEVKGGTEAFF
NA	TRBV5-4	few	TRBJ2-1	TGTGCCAGCAGTTTCGACGTCAATGAGCAGTTCTTC	CASSFDVNEQFF
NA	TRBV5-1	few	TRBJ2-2	TGCGCCAGCACCTTCATGATGAACACCGGGGAGCTGTTTTTT	CASTFMMNTGELFF
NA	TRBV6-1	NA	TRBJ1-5	TGTGCCAGCGGTCAGTATAGCAATCAGCCCCAGCATTTT	CASGQYSNQPQHF
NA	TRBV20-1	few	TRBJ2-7	TGCAGTGCCCAAGAACTCTACGAGCAGTACTTC	CSAQELYEQYF
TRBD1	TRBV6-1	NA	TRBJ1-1	TGTGCCAGCAGGAGACAGGGGGGGACTGAAGCTTTCTTT	CASRRQGGTEAFF
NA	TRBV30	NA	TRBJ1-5	TGTGCCTGGAGTCATGATAGCAATCAGCCCCAGCATTTT	CAWSHDSNQPQHF
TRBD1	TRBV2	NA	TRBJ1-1	TGTGCCAGCAGGTATGGACAGGATAACACTGAAGCTTTCTTT	CASRYGQDNTEAFF
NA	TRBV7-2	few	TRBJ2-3	TGTGCCAGCAGCCCTACACTGATAGATACGCAGTATTTT	CASSPTLIDTQYF
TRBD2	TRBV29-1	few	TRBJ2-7	TGCAGCGTTTTCAGGACTAGCGGGAGCAACAGCGAGCAGTACTTC	CSVFRTSGSNSEQYF
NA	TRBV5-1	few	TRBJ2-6	TGCGCCAGCAGCTGGTTAGCGGTCGATTCTGGGGCCAACGTCCTGACTTTC	CASSWLAVDSGANVLTF
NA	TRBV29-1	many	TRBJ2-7	TGCAGCGCTACTCAGGGGGGATCCTACGAGCAGTACTTC	CSATQGGSYEQYF
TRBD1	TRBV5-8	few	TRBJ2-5	TGTGCCAGCAGCTTGAAAACAGGGACAGGGGGCTTATTGACCCAGTACTTC	CASSLKTGTGGLLTQYF
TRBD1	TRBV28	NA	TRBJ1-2	TGTGCCAGCCGGGACAGGAGTAACTATGGCTACACCTTC	CASRDRSNYGYTF
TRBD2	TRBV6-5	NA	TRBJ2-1	TGTGCCAGCAGTTACGCCGGGACTAAGCAGTTCTTC	CASSYAGTKQFF
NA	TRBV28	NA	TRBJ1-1	TGTGCCAGCACCCCGGACCCACCTGGAGAGGCTTTCTTT	CASTPDPPGEAFF
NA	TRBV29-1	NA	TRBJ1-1	TGCAGCGTTTCGCGACGGATGAACACTGAAGCTTTCTTT	CSVSRRMNTEAFF
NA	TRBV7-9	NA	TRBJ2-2	TGTGCCAGCAGCTCCCACGACATTGGGGGCGGGGAGCTGTTTTTT	CASSSHDIGGGELFF
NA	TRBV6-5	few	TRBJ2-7	TGTGCCAGCAGGCCGAGCGGGCCGCCCTACGAGCAGTACTTC	CASRPSGPPYEQYF
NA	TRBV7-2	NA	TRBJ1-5	TGTGCCAGCAGTTCGAGCACCAATCAGCCCCAGCATTTT	CASSSSTNQPQHF
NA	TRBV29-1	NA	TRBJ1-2	TGCAGCGTTGAAATCGGGGCGCGCTATGGCTACACCTTC	CSVEIGARYGYTF
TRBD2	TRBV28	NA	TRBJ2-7	TGTGCCAGCAGTTTAACTAGCGGGGTCTCCTACAAGCAGTACTTC	CASSLTSGVSYKQYF
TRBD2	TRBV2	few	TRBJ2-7	TGTGCCAGCACCCGAGGTGCTCTAGCGGGAAGTAGCGAGCAGTACTTC	CASTRGALAGSSEQYF
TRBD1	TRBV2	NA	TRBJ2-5	TGTGCCAGCAGTCGAAACGGACAGGGGATAGAGACCCAGTACTTC	CASSRNGQGIETQYF
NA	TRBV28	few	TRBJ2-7	TGTGCCAGCCGGCTAGGGTCGGAGTACGAGCAGTACTTC	CASRLGSEYEQYF
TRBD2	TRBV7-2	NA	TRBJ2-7	TGTGCCAGCAGGCGGACTAGCGACAACTACGAGCAGTACTTC	CASRRTSDNYEQYF
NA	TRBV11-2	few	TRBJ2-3	TGTGCCAGCAGCTTAACGGCGGGGACAGATACGCAGTATTTT	CASSLTAGTDTQYF
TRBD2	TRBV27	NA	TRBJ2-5	TGTGCCAGCAGGGGGGGGTTGGGCTCACCACGGAGGGCCAATCAAGAGACCCAGTACTTC	CASRGGLGSPRRANQETQYF
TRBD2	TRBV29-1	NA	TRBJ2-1	TGCAGCGTTGTACGGGCTAGCGGGGGATTCAATGAGCAGTTCTTC	CSVVRASGGFNEQFF
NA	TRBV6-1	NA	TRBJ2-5	TGTGCCATCAGTGAGTCAAACAGCAAAGAGACCCAGTACTTC	CAISESNSKETQYF
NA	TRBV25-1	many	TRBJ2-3	TGTGCCAGCCAACGGGGCACAGATACGCAGTATTTT	CASQRGTDTQYF